The rows below give T cell receptor beta chains drawn from one sample of a study of cytomegalovirus exposure and HLA in healthy donors. The data were produced by immunoSEQ multiplex PCR, yet TCRdb's version contains in-frame clones alone and is incomplete. This table holds 120,000 or so clones, around 75% found once. Sequenced material: PBMCs. These receptors came from a woman aged 45-60 years in good health and CMV-seropositive. Each CDR3 is given with its conserved first and last residue. The order of the fields is D gene, V gene, CDR3 length, J gene, clone size, CDR3 DNA, CDR3 protein. A D gene is named only where the DNA matches it firmly. Some rows mark clone size as missing; the rest say once, few, many or name a class of expanded clone.

.,TRBV7-9,13,TRBJ2-6,.,TGTGCCAGCAGTCCAGCTGGGGCCAACGTCCTGACTTTC,CASSPAGANVLTF
TRBD1,TRBV30,15,TRBJ2-7,.,TGTGCCTGGAGCCATCCAGGGACAGGGGCCTACGAGCAGTACTTC,CAWSHPGTGAYEQYF
TRBD2,TRBV4-2,18,TRBJ2-3,.,TGTGCCAGCAGCCAAGAAACTAGCGGGAGGGCCGGCACAGATACGCAGTATTTT,CASSQETSGRAGTDTQYF
.,TRBV6-1,13,TRBJ2-7,.,TGTGCCAGTGCAGATTTCAAAGACTACGAGCAGTACTTC,CASADFKDYEQYF
TRBD2,TRBV4-2,16,TRBJ2-3,once,TGTGCCAGCAGCCAACGAGCGGGGGGGGGCACAGATACGCAGTATTTT,CASSQRAGGGTDTQYF
TRBD1,TRBV15,15,TRBJ1-6,few,TGTGCCACCAGCAGTTTGGACAGGGGGCAGTCACCCCTCCACTTT,CATSSLDRGQSPLHF
TRBD1,TRBV30,14,TRBJ1-2,.,TGTGCCTGGAGTGTAGGAGGGACAGGGAGAGGCTACACCTTC,CAWSVGGTGRGYTF
.,TRBV7-9,14,TRBJ1-3,few,TGTTCCAGCAGGCTAGCCACTTCTGGAAACACCATATATTTT,CSSRLATSGNTIYF
TRBD1,TRBV6-8,23,TRBJ1-5,.,TGTGCCAGCAGTCATCGACCACAGACAGGGGGCCGGCCCTTACAACTTAGCAATCAGCCCCAGCATTTT,CASSHRPQTGGRPLQLSNQPQHF
TRBD2,TRBV7-3,14,TRBJ2-7,once,TGTGCCAGCAGCTTAGCGGGAGGGCCGGACGAGCAGTACTTC,CASSLAGGPDEQYF
TRBD1,TRBV5-1,17,TRBJ1-1,.,TGCGCCAGCAGCTTGGATACCCGACAGGGTATGAACACTGAAGCTTTCTTT,CASSLDTRQGMNTEAFF
.,TRBV27,18,TRBJ2-3,.,TGTGCCAGCAGTTTATCGCCCCCCCCAGGGCACGGGACAGATACGCAGTATTTT,CASSLSPPPGHGTDTQYF
.,TRBV4-3,17,TRBJ2-4,few,TGCGCCAGCAGCCAAGATCACGGGGGAGGAGGTAAAAACATTCAGTACTTC,CASSQDHGGGGKNIQYF
.,TRBV11-3,17,TRBJ2-1,once,TGTGCCAGCAGCTTAGATAGGGTCAGCGGTCGTTACAATGAGCAGTTCTTC,CASSLDRVSGRYNEQFF
TRBD1,TRBV6-5,15,TRBJ1-1,.,TGTGCCAGCAGTTACACTAACAGGGGGAGAAATGAAGCTTTCTTT,CASSYTNRGRNEAFF
.,TRBV4-3,12,TRBJ1-2,few,TGCGCCAGCAGCCAAGATCGGGGAGGCTACACCTTC,CASSQDRGGYTF
TRBD1,TRBV27,16,TRBJ1-1,.,TGTGCCAGCGCCCCGGGACTGGACAGGCTCAACACTGAAGCTTTCTTT,CASAPGLDRLNTEAFF
TRBD1,TRBV11-1,13,TRBJ1-3,.,TGTGCCAGCAGCTTCCGACAGGGGAACACCATATATTTT,CASSFRQGNTIYF
TRBD2,TRBV11-2,16,TRBJ2-7,.,TGTGCCAGCAGCTTAGATACGAGCGGGGGGATCTACGAGCAGTACTTC,CASSLDTSGGIYEQYF
TRBD1,TRBV7-9,14,TRBJ1-1,.,TGTGCCAGCAGTCCAAGACAGGGCGACACTGAAGCTTTCTTT,CASSPRQGDTEAFF
.,TRBV2,17,TRBJ2-5,.,TGTGCCAGCAGTGAAAGTAGGGCGGGAAAGGTTAGAGAGACCCAGTACTTC,CASSESRAGKVRETQYF
.,TRBV27,16,TRBJ1-1,.,TGTGCCAGCAGCCCTCGTGCAGGGGCGGTGAACACTGAAGCTTTCTTT,CASSPRAGAVNTEAFF
TRBD1,TRBV11-3,15,TRBJ1-4,.,TGTGCCAGCAGCCATCCGACAGGGGGGTACGAAAAACTGTTTTTT,CASSHPTGGYEKLFF
.,TRBV4-3,14,TRBJ2-7,.,TGCGCCAGCAGCCAAGGGTGGGGGCTCTACGAGCAGTACTTC,CASSQGWGLYEQYF
.,TRBV5-4,14,TRBJ2-3,.,TGTGCCAGCAGCCCGCGGCCAACCACAGATACGCAGTATTTT,CASSPRPTTDTQYF
TRBD1,TRBV30,13,TRBJ1-2,.,TGTGCCTGGAGTGTACAGGGGGCGGGTGGCTACACCTTC,CAWSVQGAGGYTF
.,TRBV10-3,15,TRBJ1-1,.,TGTGCCATCAGCGGGCGCGTGGGGGCAGGTACTGAAGCTTTCTTT,CAISGRVGAGTEAFF
.,TRBV6-1,14,TRBJ1-5,.,TGTGCCAGCAGTTATGGGCAGGCAAATCCACCCCAGCATTTT,CASSYGQANPPQHF
.,TRBV5-1,16,TRBJ1-6,.,TGCGCCAGCAGCTTGGTGGTGAGCTCCTATAATTCACCCCTCCACTTT,CASSLVVSSYNSPLHF
.,TRBV7-8,17,TRBJ2-2,.,TGTGCCAGCAGCTTAGGTCCAGGGGCAACGAACACCGGGGAGCTGTTTTTT,CASSLGPGATNTGELFF
TRBD1,TRBV19,14,TRBJ1-2,.,TGTGCCAGTAACCCGACAGGGATTAACTATGGCTACACCTTC,CASNPTGINYGYTF
.,TRBV6-6,14,TRBJ1-2,.,TGTGCCAGCAGTGTCGGATTCGAGGCAAATGGCTACACCTTC,CASSVGFEANGYTF
.,TRBV7-2,14,TRBJ1-2,few,TGTGCCAGCAGCTTAGCCGACAGTTCCTATGGCTACACCTTC,CASSLADSSYGYTF
TRBD1,TRBV2,13,TRBJ1-2,.,TGTGCCAGCAGTGTCGACAGGGGAAGGGGCTACACCTTC,CASSVDRGRGYTF
TRBD1,TRBV4-3,16,TRBJ1-1,.,TGCGCCAGCAGCCAGGGGACAGGGGGCGCGGACACTGAAGCTTTCTTT,CASSQGTGGADTEAFF
.,TRBV15,13,TRBJ1-2,.,TGTGCCACCAGCGAGTCGTGGTCCTATGGCTACACCTTC,CATSESWSYGYTF
.,TRBV10-3,14,TRBJ1-2,few,TGTGCCATCAGAGCTTTGACAGAGAACTATGGCTACACCTTC,CAIRALTENYGYTF
.,TRBV9,15,TRBJ1-6,.,TGTGCCAGCAGCGTACTCCAAGACGGGAATTCACCCCTCCACTTT,CASSVLQDGNSPLHF
.,TRBV7-2,14,TRBJ1-2,once,TGTGCCAGCAGCTTAGACCCAGGGCCCTATGGCTACACCTTC,CASSLDPGPYGYTF
TRBD1,TRBV6-1,14,TRBJ1-5,.,TGTGCCAGCAGTGAAGGGACAGGGAATCAGCCCCAGCATTTT,CASSEGTGNQPQHF
.,TRBV29-1,11,TRBJ1-2,.,TGCAGCCCCAGTAGGCAGGGAGGCTACACCTTC,CSPSRQGGYTF
TRBD2,TRBV2,15,TRBJ2-2,.,TGTGCCAGCAATCTAGCGGGGGGGGCCACCGGGGAGCTGTTTTTT,CASNLAGGATGELFF
TRBD1,TRBV6-5,14,TRBJ2-5,few,TGTGCCAGCAGTGTAGGGACAGTTCTAGAGACCCAGTACTTC,CASSVGTVLETQYF
.,TRBV14,12,TRBJ2-3,.,TGTGCCAGCAGCCAAAATTGGCATACGCAGTATTTT,CASSQNWHTQYF
.,TRBV18,14,TRBJ1-1,once,TGTGCCAGCTCAGAGCGGGACATGAACACTGAAGCTTTCTTT,CASSERDMNTEAFF
TRBD1,TRBV7-6,16,TRBJ1-3,.,TGTGCCAGCAGCTTAGGACAGGGAGGTGAAGGAAACACCATATATTTT,CASSLGQGGEGNTIYF
.,TRBV4-3,15,TRBJ1-4,few,TGCGCCAGCAGCCTTGGAGGACGGGTTAATGAAAAACTGTTTTTT,CASSLGGRVNEKLFF
TRBD2,TRBV7-3,16,TRBJ2-3,.,TGTGCCAGCAGCTTAACGCTGGCGGGAGGGGCAGATACGCAGTATTTT,CASSLTLAGGADTQYF
.,TRBV10-3,12,TRBJ1-1,.,TGTGCCATCAGTGGACCGGACAAAACAGCTTTCTTT,CAISGPDKTAFF
.,TRBV2,14,TRBJ1-6,.,TGTGCCAGCAGTGACCAGGAATATAATTCACCCCTCCACTTT,CASSDQEYNSPLHF
TRBD2,TRBV28,19,TRBJ2-7,.,TGTGCCAGCAGCTCGCGGTTTCGTGCTAGCGGGAGGGCCCTTGGAGAGCAGTACTTC,CASSSRFRASGRALGEQYF
TRBD1,TRBV7-9,15,TRBJ2-7,.,TGTGCCAGCAGCTGGGGGGACAGGGGAGCGTACGAGCAGTACTTC,CASSWGDRGAYEQYF
TRBD1,TRBV6-5,15,TRBJ1-2,.,TGTGCCAGCAGCCCCATCGACAGGGCTGCTTATGGCTACACCTTC,CASSPIDRAAYGYTF
.,TRBV7-6,12,TRBJ2-5,.,TGTGCCAGCAGCTCATCAGGAGAGACCCAGTACTTC,CASSSSGETQYF
.,TRBV6-1,15,TRBJ2-7,.,TGTGCCAGCAGTGTCGGGGGAAGCTACTTCTACGAGCAGTACTTC,CASSVGGSYFYEQYF
TRBD1,TRBV29-1,15,TRBJ1-5,.,TGCAGCGACGGGACAGGGGGGGAAAGCAATCAGCCCCAGCATTTT,CSDGTGGESNQPQHF